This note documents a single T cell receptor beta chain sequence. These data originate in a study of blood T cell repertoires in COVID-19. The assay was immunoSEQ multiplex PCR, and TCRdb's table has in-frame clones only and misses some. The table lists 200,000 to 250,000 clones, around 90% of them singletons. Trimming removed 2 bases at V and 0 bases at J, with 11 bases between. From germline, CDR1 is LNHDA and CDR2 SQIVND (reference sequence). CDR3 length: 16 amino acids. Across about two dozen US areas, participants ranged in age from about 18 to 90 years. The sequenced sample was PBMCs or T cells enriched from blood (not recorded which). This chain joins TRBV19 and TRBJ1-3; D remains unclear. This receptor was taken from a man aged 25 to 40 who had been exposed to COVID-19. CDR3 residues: CASSINLRSSGNTIYF. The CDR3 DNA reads TGTGCCAGTAGTATAAATCTCCGGAGCTCTGGAAACACCATATATTTT.